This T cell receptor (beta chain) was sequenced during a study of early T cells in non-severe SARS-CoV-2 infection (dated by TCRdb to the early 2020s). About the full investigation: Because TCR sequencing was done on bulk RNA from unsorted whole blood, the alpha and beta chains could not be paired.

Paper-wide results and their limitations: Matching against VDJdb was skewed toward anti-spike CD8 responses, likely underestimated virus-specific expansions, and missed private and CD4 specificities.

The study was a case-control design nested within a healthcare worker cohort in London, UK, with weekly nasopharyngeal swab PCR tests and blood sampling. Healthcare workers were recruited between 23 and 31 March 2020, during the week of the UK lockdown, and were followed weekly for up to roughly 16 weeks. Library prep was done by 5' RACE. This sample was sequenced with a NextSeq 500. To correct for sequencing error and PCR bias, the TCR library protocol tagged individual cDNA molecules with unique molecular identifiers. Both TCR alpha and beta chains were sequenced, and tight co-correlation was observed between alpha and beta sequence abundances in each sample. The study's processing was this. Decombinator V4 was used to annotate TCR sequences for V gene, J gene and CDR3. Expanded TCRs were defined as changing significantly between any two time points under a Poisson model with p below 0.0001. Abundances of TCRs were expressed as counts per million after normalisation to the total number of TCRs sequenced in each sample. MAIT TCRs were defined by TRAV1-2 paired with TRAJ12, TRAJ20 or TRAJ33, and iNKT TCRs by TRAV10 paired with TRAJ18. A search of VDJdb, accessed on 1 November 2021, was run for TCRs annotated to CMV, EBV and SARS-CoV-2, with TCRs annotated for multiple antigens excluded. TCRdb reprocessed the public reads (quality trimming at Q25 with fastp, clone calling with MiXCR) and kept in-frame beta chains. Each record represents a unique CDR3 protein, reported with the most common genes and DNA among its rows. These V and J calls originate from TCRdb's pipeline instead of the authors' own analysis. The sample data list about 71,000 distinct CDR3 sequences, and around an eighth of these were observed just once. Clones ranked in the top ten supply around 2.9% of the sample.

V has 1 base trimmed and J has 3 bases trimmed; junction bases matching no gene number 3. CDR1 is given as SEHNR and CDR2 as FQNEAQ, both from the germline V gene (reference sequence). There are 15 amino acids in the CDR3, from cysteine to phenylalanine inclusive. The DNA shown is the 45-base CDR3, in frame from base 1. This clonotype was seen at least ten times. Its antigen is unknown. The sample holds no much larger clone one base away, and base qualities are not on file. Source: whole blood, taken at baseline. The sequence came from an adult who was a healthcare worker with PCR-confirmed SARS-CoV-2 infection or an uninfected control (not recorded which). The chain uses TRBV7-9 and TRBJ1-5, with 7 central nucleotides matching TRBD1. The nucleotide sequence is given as TGTGCCAGCAGCTTAGGGACAGGACTCAATCAGCCCCAGCATTTT. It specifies CASSLGTGLNQPQHF.